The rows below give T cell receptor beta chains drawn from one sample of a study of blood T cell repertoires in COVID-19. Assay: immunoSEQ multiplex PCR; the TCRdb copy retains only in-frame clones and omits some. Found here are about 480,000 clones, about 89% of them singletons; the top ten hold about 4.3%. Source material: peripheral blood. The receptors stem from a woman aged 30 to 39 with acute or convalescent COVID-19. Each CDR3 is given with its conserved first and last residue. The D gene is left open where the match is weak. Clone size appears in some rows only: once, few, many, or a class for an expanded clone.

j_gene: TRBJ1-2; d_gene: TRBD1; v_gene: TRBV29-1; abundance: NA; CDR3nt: TGCAGCGTCCCCTGGGGACAGACCTATGGCTACACCTTC; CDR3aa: CSVPWGQTYGYTF
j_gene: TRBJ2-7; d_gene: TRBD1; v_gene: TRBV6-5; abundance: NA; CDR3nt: TGTGCCAGCAAAAAGGGACAGCCCTACGAGCAGTACTTC; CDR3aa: CASKKGQPYEQYF
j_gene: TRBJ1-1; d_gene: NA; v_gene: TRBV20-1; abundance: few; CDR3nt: TGCAGTGCTAGTGCGACAGGATCTTCTGAAGCTTTCTTT; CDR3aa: CSASATGSSEAFF
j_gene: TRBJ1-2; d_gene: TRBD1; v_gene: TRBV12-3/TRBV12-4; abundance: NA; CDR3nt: TGTGCCAGCAGACTAAGGGACAGCGGCTACACCTTC; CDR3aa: CASRLRDSGYTF
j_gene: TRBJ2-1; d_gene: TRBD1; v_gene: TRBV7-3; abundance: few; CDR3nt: TGTGCCAGCAGCGAGGGACAGGGAAACTACAATGAGCAGTTCTTC; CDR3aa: CASSEGQGNYNEQFF
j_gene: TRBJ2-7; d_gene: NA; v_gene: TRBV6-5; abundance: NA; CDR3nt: TGTGCCAGCAGGCTGGTCAGCTACGAGCAGTACTTC; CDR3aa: CASRLVSYEQYF
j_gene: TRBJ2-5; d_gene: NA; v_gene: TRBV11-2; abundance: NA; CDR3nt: TGTGCCAGCAGCTGGGGGGTGGGTGGCGAGGAGACCCAGTACTTC; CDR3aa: CASSWGVGGEETQYF
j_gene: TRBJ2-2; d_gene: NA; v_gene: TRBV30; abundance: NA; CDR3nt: TGTGCCTGGAGTGTACGGAGTACCGGGGAGCTGTTTTTT; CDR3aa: CAWSVRSTGELFF
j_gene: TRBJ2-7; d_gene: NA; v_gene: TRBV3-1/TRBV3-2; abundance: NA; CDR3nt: TGTGCCAGCAGCCAAGTCCAGCCCCGGCGGGAGCAGTACTTC; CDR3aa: CASSQVQPRREQYF
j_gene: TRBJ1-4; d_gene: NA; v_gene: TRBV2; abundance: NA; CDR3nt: TGTGCCAGCACTCCTCGTGGCAGGGAGGAGGTGTGGAATGAAAAACTGTTTTTT; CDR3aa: CASTPRGREEVWNEKLFF
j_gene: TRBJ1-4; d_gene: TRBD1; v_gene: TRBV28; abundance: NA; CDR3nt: TGTGCCAGCAGGGGACAGGGAGATGAAAAACTGTTTTTT; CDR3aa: CASRGQGDEKLFF
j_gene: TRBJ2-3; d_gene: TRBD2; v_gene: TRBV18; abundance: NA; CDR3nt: TGTGCCAGCTCACCCAAACGACTAGCGGGGAACCCCACAGATACGCAGTATTTT; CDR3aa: CASSPKRLAGNPTDTQYF
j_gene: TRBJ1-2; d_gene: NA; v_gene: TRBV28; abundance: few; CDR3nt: TGTGCCAGCAGCTGGAACATTGGGCTTGATGGTGGCTACACCTTC; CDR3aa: CASSWNIGLDGGYTF
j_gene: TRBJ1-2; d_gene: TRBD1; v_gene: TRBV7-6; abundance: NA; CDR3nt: TGTGCCAGCAGCTTACAGGACAGGGGGTATGGCTACACCTTC; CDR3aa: CASSLQDRGYGYTF
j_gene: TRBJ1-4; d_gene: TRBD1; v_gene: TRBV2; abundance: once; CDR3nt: TGTGCCAGCAGCGTGGACAGGCTTTACGAAAAACTGTTTTTT; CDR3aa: CASSVDRLYEKLFF
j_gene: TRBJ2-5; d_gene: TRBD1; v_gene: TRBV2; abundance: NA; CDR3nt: TGTGCCAGCAAAGGACAGGGAGAGACCCAGTACTTC; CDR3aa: CASKGQGETQYF
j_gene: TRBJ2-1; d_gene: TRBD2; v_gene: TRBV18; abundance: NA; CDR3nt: TGTGCCAGCTCACTTTCCTCCGGGACTAGCGCTTACAATGAGCAGTTCTTC; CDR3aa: CASSLSSGTSAYNEQFF
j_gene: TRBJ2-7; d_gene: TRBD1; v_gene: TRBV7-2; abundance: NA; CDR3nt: TGTGCCAGCAGCCCCGGGACAGGGGTTCCCTACGAGCAGTACTTC; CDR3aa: CASSPGTGVPYEQYF
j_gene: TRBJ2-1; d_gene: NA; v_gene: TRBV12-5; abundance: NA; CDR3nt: TGTGCTAGTGGTTTGGTACTTTTCGGGCTCGGACGGGGATACAATGAGCAGTTCTTC; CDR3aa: CASGLVLFGLGRGYNEQFF
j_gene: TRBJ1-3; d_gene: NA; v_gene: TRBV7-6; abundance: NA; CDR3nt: TGTGCCAGCAGCTTAGGGCAGGGGAGTGGAAACACCATATATTTT; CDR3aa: CASSLGQGSGNTIYF
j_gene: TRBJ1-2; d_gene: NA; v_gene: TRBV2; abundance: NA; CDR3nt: TGTGCCAGCAGGGAGTGGGGGGTAGAGGCTGGCTACACCTTC; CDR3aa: CASREWGVEAGYTF
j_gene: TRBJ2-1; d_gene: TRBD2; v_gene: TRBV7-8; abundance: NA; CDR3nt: TGTGCCAGCAGCTTAGCGGGGGGGGAGATTGAGCAGTTCTTC; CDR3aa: CASSLAGGEIEQFF
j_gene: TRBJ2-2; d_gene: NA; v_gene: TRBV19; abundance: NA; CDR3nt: TGTGCCAGTAGTATCCGACTAGTTGAGACCGGGGAGCTGTTTTTT; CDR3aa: CASSIRLVETGELFF
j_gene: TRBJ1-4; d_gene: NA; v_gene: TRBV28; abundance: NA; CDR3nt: TGTGCCAGCAGTTTACAGGGGACCCATGAAAAACTGTTTTTT; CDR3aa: CASSLQGTHEKLFF
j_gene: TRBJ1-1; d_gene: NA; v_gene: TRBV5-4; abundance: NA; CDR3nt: TGTGCCAGCAGCTTGGGGACAGTTTACACTGAAGCTTTCTTT; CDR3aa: CASSLGTVYTEAFF
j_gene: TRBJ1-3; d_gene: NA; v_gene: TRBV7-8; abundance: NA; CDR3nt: TGTGCCAGCAGCTTAGGACAGCCAGGAAACACCATATATTTT; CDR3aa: CASSLGQPGNTIYF
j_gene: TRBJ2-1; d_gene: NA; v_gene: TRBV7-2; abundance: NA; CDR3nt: TGTGCCAGCAGCTTAGGGGTTGGGCCCGCGGGACGGAATGAGCAGTTCTTC; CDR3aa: CASSLGVGPAGRNEQFF
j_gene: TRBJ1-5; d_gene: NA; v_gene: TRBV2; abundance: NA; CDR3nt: TGTGCCAGCAGTGCTATTGGGGGGTCGGAACAGCCCCAGCATTTT; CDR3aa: CASSAIGGSEQPQHF
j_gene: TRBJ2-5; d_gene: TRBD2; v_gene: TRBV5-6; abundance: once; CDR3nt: TGTGCCAGCAAACAACCGGGGGGGGCGGAGACCCAGTACTTC; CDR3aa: CASKQPGGAETQYF
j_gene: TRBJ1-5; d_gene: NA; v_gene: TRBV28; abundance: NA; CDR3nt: TGTGCCAGCAGTTCACCACAGGGTGGCAATCAGCCCCAGCATTTT; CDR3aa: CASSSPQGGNQPQHF
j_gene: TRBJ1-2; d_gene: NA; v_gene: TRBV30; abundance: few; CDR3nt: TGTGCCTGGGTCCACTCGTTTGGCTACACCTTC; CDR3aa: CAWVHSFGYTF
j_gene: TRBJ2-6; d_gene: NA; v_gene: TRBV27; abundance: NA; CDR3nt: TGTGCCAGCAGTAGCATGAAGGGGGCCAACGTCCTGACTTTC; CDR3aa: CASSSMKGANVLTF
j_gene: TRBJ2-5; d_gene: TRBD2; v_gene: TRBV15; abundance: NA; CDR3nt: TGTGCCACCAGCAGATGGGGGGCGGGGGGGCAAGAGACCCAGTACTTC; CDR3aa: CATSRWGAGGQETQYF
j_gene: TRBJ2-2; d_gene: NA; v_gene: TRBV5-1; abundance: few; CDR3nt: TGCGCCAGCAGCTATAACAAGGGAGACACCGGGGAGCTGTTTTTT; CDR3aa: CASSYNKGDTGELFF
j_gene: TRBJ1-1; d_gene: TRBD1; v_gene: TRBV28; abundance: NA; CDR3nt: TGTGCCAGCAGTCTTGGGACAGCCGTGAACACTGAAGCTTTCTTT; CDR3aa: CASSLGTAVNTEAFF
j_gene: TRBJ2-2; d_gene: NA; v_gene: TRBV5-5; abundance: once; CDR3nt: TGTGCCAGCAGCTTCCTGGGGGGGCCTGGCACCGGGGAGCTGTTTTTT; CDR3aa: CASSFLGGPGTGELFF
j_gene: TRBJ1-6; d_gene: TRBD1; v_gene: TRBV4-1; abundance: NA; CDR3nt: TGCGCCAGCAGCCAGGGACAGGGGGCTTCTCTTCGGTCACCCCTCCACTTT; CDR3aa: CASSQGQGASLRSPLHF
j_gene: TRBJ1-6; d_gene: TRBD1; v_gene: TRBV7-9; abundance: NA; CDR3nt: TGTGCCAGCAGCTTGACAGGGGCAAATTCACCCCTCCACTTT; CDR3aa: CASSLTGANSPLHF
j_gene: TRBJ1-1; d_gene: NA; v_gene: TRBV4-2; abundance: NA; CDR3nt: TGTGCCAGCAGCCAAGATCATTTCCAGAACACTGAAGCTTTCTTT; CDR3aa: CASSQDHFQNTEAFF
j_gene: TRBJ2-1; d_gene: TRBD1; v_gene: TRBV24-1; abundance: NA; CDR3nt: TGTGCCACCAGTGATCGCACCGGGACAGGGCAGAATGAGCAGTTCTTC; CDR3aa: CATSDRTGTGQNEQFF
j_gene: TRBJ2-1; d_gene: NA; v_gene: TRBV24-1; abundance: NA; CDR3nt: TGTGCCACCAGTGATCACCTGCGAGGAGCGTCTGAGCAGTTCTTC; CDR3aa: CATSDHLRGASEQFF
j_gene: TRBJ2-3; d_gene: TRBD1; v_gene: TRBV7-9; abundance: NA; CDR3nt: TGTGCCAGCAGCTTATCGGGACAGGGATATGGCACAGATACGCAGTATTTT; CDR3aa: CASSLSGQGYGTDTQYF
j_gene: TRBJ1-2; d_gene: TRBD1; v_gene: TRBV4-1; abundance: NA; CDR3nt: TGCGCCAGCAGCCAAGTGGTGGGGACAGGGCAAGGTGGCTACACCTTC; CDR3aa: CASSQVVGTGQGGYTF
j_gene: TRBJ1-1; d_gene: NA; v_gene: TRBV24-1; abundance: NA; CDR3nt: TGTGCCACCACTGGGGCAGGGAACACTGAAGCTTTCTTT; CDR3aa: CATTGAGNTEAFF
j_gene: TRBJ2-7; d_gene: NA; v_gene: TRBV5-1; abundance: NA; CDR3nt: TGCGCCAGCAGCTTGGGCCAGGTGTACGAGCAGTACTTC; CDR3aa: CASSLGQVYEQYF
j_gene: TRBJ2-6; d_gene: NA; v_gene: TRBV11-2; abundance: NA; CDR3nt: TGTGCCAGCAGCCCCGGTTCCCTGGCTGGGGCCAACGTCCTGACTTTC; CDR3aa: CASSPGSLAGANVLTF
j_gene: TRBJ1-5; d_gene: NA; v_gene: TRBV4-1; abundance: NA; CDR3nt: TGCGCCAGCAGTTTCGGACAGTTCCCCAATCAGCCCCAGCATTTT; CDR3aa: CASSFGQFPNQPQHF
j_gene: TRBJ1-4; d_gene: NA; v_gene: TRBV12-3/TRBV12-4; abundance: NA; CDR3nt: TGTGCCAGCAGTTTCGGAACTAATGAAAAACTGTTTTTT; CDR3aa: CASSFGTNEKLFF
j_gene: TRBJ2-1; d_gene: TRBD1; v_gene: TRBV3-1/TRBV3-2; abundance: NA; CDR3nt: TGTGCCAGCAGCTACTCGGACAGGAAATACAATGAGCAGTTCTTC; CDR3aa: CASSYSDRKYNEQFF